This TCR beta chain is drawn from a study of shared clonotypes between healthy human individuals. Background on the study: CD4 naive and CD4 memory each took three plates per donor, while CD8 naive took two and CD8 memory one.

Overall study results and limits: Among non-shared clonotypes, generation probabilities were lower than among those shared by all four donors.

The CDR3 is 17 amino acids. Trimming took 0 bases from V and 1 from J, leaving 13 bases between them. Germline-derived CDR1 and CDR2 are MGHRA and YSYEKL. Investigators spread the genomic DNA of each subset evenly over several immunoSEQ plates. Some clones are missing from TCRdb's copy, which holds only in-frame ones; the method was immunoSEQ multiplex PCR. This sample has 2 million or so clones, with about 95% found just once. Regarding this clone: The antigen is undetermined.

The source of this sequence is a man aged 18 to 29 in good health. Sequencing was carried out using naive CD4+ T cells sorted from blood. Subset given: CD45RA+ positively selected. The chain carries TRBV4-1 and TRBJ1-5; tentatively, D is TRBD1 (6 bases). CDR3 DNA sequence: TGCGCCAGCAGCCAAGAGGGGGGGCTTTTGAGCAATCAGCCCCAGCATTTT. Its translation is CASSQEGGLLSNQPQHF.